A selection of T cell receptor beta chains follows, all from one sample in a study of OX40 agonist ivuxolimab in advanced cancers. Some clones are missing from TCRdb's copy, which holds only in-frame ones; the method was immunoSEQ multiplex PCR. The sample lists tens of thousands of clones, about 79% occurring once. The sequencing used CD4+ or CD8+ T cells sorted from blood, collected in a trial of the OX40 agonist ivuxolimab. Source of these receptors: an adult with an advanced solid tumor such as melanoma, head and neck, liver or kidney cancer. CDR3s include the opening cysteine and the closing phenylalanine or tryptophan. D genes are given only for firm matches. Part of the rows lack a size; the others show once, few, many or a class for expanded clones.

TRBJ1-1,TRBV10-1,.,TRBD1,TGCGCCAGCAGTGCTTCCCGGGACAGGGTTAGCACTGAAGCTTTCTTT,CASSASRDRVSTEAFF
TRBJ2-7,TRBV28,.,.,TGTGCCAGCAGACCCGAGGCCTACGAGCAGTACTTC,CASRPEAYEQYF
TRBJ1-1,TRBV6-5,.,.,TGTGCCAGCAGTTACTCGACGGTTACTGAAGCTTTCTTT,CASSYSTVTEAFF
TRBJ1-5,TRBV5-8,.,.,TGTGCCAGCAGCCCCCGGTCGGGCGGCAATCAGCCCCAGCATTTT,CASSPRSGGNQPQHF
TRBJ2-5,TRBV6-1,.,.,TGTGCCAGCAGGGTCCCGAAACAGGAAGAGACCCAGTACTTC,CASRVPKQEETQYF
TRBJ2-7,TRBV11-3,.,TRBD1,TGTGCCAGCAGCCCCGGGACAGGTCCTTCCTACGAGCAGTACTTC,CASSPGTGPSYEQYF
TRBJ2-3,TRBV7-8,once,TRBD2,TGTGCCAGCAGCCCTCTAGCGGGTCCACCCACAGATACGCAGTATTTT,CASSPLAGPPTDTQYF
TRBJ2-1,TRBV12-5,.,TRBD2,TGTGCTAGTGGTGGGCGGGAGTTCGCCTACAATGAGCAGTTCTTC,CASGGREFAYNEQFF
TRBJ2-7,TRBV6-6,.,TRBD2,TGTGCCAGCAGTTGGACCGACGGGAGGGACGAGCAGTACTTC,CASSWTDGRDEQYF
TRBJ2-7,TRBV6-5,once,TRBD2,TGTGCCAGCAGTTCAAGAGGGGCTAGCGGGAGATACGAGCAGTACTTC,CASSSRGASGRYEQYF
TRBJ2-3,TRBV6-4,.,.,TGTGCCAGCAGTGAGAGCTACGGCACAGATACGCAGTATTTT,CASSESYGTDTQYF
TRBJ1-2,TRBV5-4,.,.,TGTGCCAGCAGCTCAGGACGAACCGCTAACTATGGCTACACCTTC,CASSSGRTANYGYTF